The rows below give T cell receptor beta chains drawn from one sample of a study of T cells in Graves' hyperthyroidism and ophthalmopathy. MiXCR, applied by TCRdb to the multiplex PCR reads, yields one record per CDR3 protein. The table lists 250,000 to 300,000 distinct CDR3 sequences, roughly 19% of them singletons. The material sequenced was blood. Receptors were obtained from a man aged 45-65 years with Graves' ophthalmopathy. Both conserved end residues are part of each CDR3. D genes are given only for firm matches. The listing skips clone size in some rows; elsewhere it reads once, few, many or a size class.

CDR3: CASSETRPPEAFF
DNA: TGTGCCAGCAGTGAAACCCGGCCCCCTGAAGCTTTCTTT
D: NA
size: NA
J: TRBJ1-1
V: TRBV2

CDR3: CASSLTGTGINEQFF
DNA: TGTGCCAGCTCACTCACCGGGACTGGGATCAATGAGCAGTTCTTC
D: NA
size: many
J: TRBJ2-1
V: TRBV18

CDR3: CASSFLDRSPQHF
DNA: TGTGCCAGCAGTTTCCTCGACAGGTCGCCCCAGCATTTT
D: NA
size: many
J: TRBJ1-5
V: TRBV28

CDR3: CASSYRSAGWNTGELFF
DNA: TGTGCCAGCAGCTACAGGTCGGCGGGGTGGAACACCGGGGAGCTGTTTTTT
D: NA
size: NA
J: TRBJ2-2
V: TRBV5-1

CDR3: CASSPQQGISNQPQHF
DNA: TGTGCCAGCAGCCCTCAACAGGGGATTTCCAATCAGCCCCAGCATTTT
D: TRBD1
size: once
J: TRBJ1-5
V: TRBV7-9

CDR3: CASSQYGDYEQYF
DNA: TGTGCCAGCAGCCAATACGGGGACTACGAGCAGTACTTC
D: NA
size: many
J: TRBJ2-7
V: TRBV3-1

CDR3: CASTFGLAGGNEQFF
DNA: TGTGCCAGCACCTTCGGACTAGCCGGGGGCAATGAGCAGTTCTTC
D: TRBD2
size: few
J: TRBJ2-1
V: TRBV11-2

CDR3: CASSQGVSYEQYF
DNA: TGTGCCAGCAGTCAGGGGGTTTCCTACGAGCAGTACTTC
D: TRBD1
size: many
J: TRBJ2-7
V: TRBV11-2

CDR3: CASSFQGDTQYF
DNA: TGTGCCAGCAGCTTTCAGGGCGATACGCAGTATTTT
D: NA
size: many
J: TRBJ2-3
V: TRBV7-3

CDR3: CASSPPGLPYNEQFF
DNA: TGTGCCAGCAGCCCGCCGGGACTTCCATACAATGAGCAGTTCTTC
D: NA
size: many
J: TRBJ2-1
V: TRBV11-2

CDR3: CASSFERSGSYEQYF
DNA: TGTGCCAGCAGCTTCGAGAGGTCGGGTAGCTACGAGCAGTACTTC
D: NA
size: many
J: TRBJ2-7
V: TRBV11-3

CDR3: CASSPERLAGRYEQYF
DNA: TGTGCCAGCTCACCTGAAAGGCTAGCCGGGAGGTACGAGCAGTACTTC
D: TRBD2
size: many
J: TRBJ2-7
V: TRBV18

CDR3: CATSHRIQLIKRNEQFF
DNA: TGTGCCACATCCCATCGAATTCAGTTGATCAAGAGGAATGAGCAGTTCTTC
D: NA
size: NA
J: TRBJ2-1
V: TRBV15

CDR3: CASSLDRDNQPQHF
DNA: TGTGCCAGCAGTCTCGACAGGGACAATCAGCCCCAGCATTTT
D: TRBD1
size: many
J: TRBJ1-5
V: TRBV28

CDR3: CASTGRLAPYEQYFGPDTIYF
DNA: NA
D: NA
size: once
J: TRBJ1-3
V: TRBV28

CDR3: CASSATTSGQETQYF
DNA: TGTGCCAGCAGTGCTACGACTAGCGGACAAGAGACCCAGTACTTC
D: TRBD2
size: NA
J: TRBJ2-5
V: TRBV2

CDR3: CASERTGPSVLTF
DNA: TGTGCCAGTGAACGGACAGGCCCGAGTGTCCTGACTTTC
D: TRBD1
size: NA
J: TRBJ2-6
V: TRBV28

CDR3: CASSAYGAGATDTQYF
DNA: TGTGCCAGCAGTGCATACGGGGCGGGGGCGACAGATACGCAGTATTTT
D: NA
size: many
J: TRBJ2-3
V: TRBV2

CDR3: CASNRPGQGPQETQYF
DNA: TGTGCCAGCAATCGACCGGGACAGGGACCGCAAGAGACCCAGTACTTC
D: TRBD1
size: few
J: TRBJ2-5
V: TRBV11-3

CDR3: CASSSKRAGVADTQYF
DNA: TGTGCCAGCAGCTCCAAACGAGCGGGAGTGGCAGATACGCAGTATTTT
D: TRBD2
size: many
J: TRBJ2-3
V: TRBV11-2

CDR3: CASSQGTRNTQYF
DNA: TGTGCCAGCAGCCAAGGGACGAGGAATACGCAGTATTTT
D: NA
size: many
J: TRBJ2-3
V: TRBV3-1

CDR3: CASRVEYEQYF
DNA: TGTGCCAGCAGAGTAGAGTACGAGCAGTACTTC
D: NA
size: NA
J: TRBJ2-7
V: TRBV6-1

CDR3: CASSATGGNTIYF
DNA: TGTGCCAGCAGCGCCACAGGGGGAAACACCATATATTTT
D: NA
size: NA
J: TRBJ1-3
V: TRBV7-9

CDR3: CASSTSGYYEQYF
DNA: TGTGCCTCTTCCACTAGCGGTTACTACGAGCAGTACTTC
D: TRBD2
size: NA
J: TRBJ2-7
V: TRBV30

CDR3: CATLRDAEPETQYF
DNA: TGTGCCACTCTCCGGGACGCCGAACCAGAGACCCAGTACTTC
D: NA
size: many
J: TRBJ2-5
V: TRBV28

CDR3: CASSPAEAAYNEQFF
DNA: TGTGCCAGCAGTCCGGCGGAGGCCGCCTACAATGAGCAGTTCTTC
D: NA
size: NA
J: TRBJ2-1
V: TRBV6-1